This T cell receptor (beta chain) was identified in a study of T cells in localized non-small cell lung cancer. Measured with immunoSEQ multiplex PCR; TCRdb has only the in-frame clones, and not every one. The table has about 11,000 clones, just under 50% seen once. CDR3 length: 18 residues. The germline CDR1 and CDR2 sequences are MDHEN and SYDVKM. Between the trimmed V and J ends, which lost 6 bases and 8 bases, there was a span of 32 bases. Sequenced material: lymph node tissue, taken before any cancer treatment. This receptor was obtained from a woman aged 40-69 years with stage II squamous cell lung carcinoma. The chain uses TRBV28 and TRBJ2-7; perhaps D is TRBD1 or TRBD2 (5 bases each). For the CDR3, the DNA is TGTGCCAGCAGCGTGAGGGTGGGGGTACCTTTACCCCCCGTCCAGCAGTACTTC. Amino acid sequence: CASSVRVGVPLPPVQQYF.